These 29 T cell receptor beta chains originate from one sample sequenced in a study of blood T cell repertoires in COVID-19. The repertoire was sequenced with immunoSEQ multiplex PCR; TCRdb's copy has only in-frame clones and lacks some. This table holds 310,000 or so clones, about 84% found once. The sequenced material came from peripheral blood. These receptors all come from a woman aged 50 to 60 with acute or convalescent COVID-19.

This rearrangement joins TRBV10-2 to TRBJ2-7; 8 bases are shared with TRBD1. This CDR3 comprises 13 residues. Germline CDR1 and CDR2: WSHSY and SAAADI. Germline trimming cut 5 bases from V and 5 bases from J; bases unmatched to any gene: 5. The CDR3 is CASSITGGNEQYF. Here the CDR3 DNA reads TGCGCCAGCAGTATCACAGGGGGAAACGAGCAGTACTTC.

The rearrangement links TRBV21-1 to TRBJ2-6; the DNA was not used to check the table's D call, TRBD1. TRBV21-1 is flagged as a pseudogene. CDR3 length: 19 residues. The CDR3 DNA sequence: TGTGCCAGCAGCAAAGGGGCCCGGGACAGGGGCAACGGGGCCAACGTCCTGACTTTC. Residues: CASSKGARDRGNGANVLTF.

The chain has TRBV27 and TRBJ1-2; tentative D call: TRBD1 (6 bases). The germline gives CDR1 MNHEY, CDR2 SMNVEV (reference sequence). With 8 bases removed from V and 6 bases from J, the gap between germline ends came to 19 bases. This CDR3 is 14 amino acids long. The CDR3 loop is CASQHAGAAHGYTF. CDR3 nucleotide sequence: TGTGCCAGCCAACACGCAGGGGCCGCTCATGGCTACACCTTC.

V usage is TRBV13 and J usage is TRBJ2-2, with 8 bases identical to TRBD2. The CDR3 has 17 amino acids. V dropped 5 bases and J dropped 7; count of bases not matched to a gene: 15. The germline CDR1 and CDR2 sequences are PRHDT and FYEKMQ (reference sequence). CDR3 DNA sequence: TGTGCCAGCAGCACCTTGCTTTGGACTAGCTGGGGCGGGGAGCTGTTTTTT. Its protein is CASSTLLWTSWGGELFF.

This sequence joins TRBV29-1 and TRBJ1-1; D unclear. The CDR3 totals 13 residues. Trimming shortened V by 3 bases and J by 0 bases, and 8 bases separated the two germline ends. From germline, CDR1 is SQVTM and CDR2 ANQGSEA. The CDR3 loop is CSVDLSVNTEAFF. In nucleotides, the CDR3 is TGCAGCGTTGATCTTTCGGTGAACACTGAAGCTTTCTTT.

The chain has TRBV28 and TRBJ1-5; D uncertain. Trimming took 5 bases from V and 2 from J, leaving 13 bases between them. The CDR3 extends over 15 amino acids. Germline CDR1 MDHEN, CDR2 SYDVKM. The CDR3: CASSPIPGGNQPQHF. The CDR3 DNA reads TGTGCCAGCAGTCCGATCCCGGGAGGCAATCAGCCCCAGCATTTT.

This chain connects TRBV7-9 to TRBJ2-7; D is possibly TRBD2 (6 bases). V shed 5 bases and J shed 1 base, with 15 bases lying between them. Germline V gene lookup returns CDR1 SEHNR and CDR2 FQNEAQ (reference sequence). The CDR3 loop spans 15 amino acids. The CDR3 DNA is TGTGCCAGCAGCACCCGGTACGGGAGTTCCTACGAGCAGTACTTC. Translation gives CASSTRYGSSYEQYF.

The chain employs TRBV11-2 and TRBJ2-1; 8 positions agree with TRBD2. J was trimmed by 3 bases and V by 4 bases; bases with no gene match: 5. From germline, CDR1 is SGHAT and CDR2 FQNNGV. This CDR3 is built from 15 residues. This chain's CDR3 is CASSSHGGGYNEQFF. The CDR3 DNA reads TGTGCCAGCAGCTCCCACGGGGGGGGCTACAATGAGCAGTTCTTC.

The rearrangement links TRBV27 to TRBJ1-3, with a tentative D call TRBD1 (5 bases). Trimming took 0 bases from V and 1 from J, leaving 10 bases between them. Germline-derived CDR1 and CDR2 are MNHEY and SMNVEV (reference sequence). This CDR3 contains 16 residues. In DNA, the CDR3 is TGTGCCAGCAGTTTATCGTGGGGCGGATCTGGAAACACCATATATTTT. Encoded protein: CASSLSWGGSGNTIYF.

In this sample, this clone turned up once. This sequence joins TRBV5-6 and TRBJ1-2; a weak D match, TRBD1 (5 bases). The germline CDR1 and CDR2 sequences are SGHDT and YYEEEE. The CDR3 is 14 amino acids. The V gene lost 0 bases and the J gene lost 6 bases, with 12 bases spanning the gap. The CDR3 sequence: CASSLGLGENGYTF. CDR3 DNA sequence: TGTGCCAGCAGCTTGGGTTTAGGGGAAAATGGCTACACCTTC.

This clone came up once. The CDR3 protein is CASSLGRTGGFRVGTEAFF. Written as DNA, the CDR3 is TGTGCCAGCAGCTTAGGGCGGACAGGGGGCTTTCGGGTAGGCACTGAAGCTTTCTTT. V and J are TRBV7-9 and TRBJ1-1; the match to TRBD1 covers 11 bases. The CDR3 has 19 amino acids. Trimming removed 1 base from V and 4 bases from J; junction bases left unmatched: 14. Germline V gene data show CDR1 as SEHNR and CDR2 as FQNEAQ (reference sequence).

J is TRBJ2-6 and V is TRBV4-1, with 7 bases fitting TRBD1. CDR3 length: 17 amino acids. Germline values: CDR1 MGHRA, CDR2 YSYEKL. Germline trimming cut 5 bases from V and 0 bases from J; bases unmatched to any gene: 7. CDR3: CASSGQQGRSGANVLTF. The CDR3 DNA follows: TGCGCCAGCAGCGGACAACAGGGGCGCTCTGGGGCCAACGTCCTGACTTTC.

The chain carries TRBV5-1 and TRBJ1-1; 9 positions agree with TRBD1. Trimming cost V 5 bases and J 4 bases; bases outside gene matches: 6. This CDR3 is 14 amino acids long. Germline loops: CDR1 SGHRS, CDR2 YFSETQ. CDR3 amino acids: CASSQYRGRTEAFF. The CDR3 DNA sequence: TGCGCCAGCAGTCAGTACAGGGGGCGCACTGAAGCTTTCTTT.

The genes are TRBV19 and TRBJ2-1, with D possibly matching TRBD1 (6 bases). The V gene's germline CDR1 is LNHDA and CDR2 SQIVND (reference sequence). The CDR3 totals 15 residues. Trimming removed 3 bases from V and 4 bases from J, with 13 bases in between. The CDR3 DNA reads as TGTGCCAGTAGTATCTCAGGGGCGCGTTACAATGAGCAGTTCTTC. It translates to CASSISGARYNEQFF. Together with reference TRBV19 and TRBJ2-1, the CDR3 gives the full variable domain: DGGITQSPKYLFRKEGQNVTLSCEQNLNHDAMYWYRQDPGQGLRLIYYSQIVNDFQKGDIAEGYSVSREKKESFPLTVTSAQKNPTAFYLCASSISGARYNEQFFGPGTRLTVL.

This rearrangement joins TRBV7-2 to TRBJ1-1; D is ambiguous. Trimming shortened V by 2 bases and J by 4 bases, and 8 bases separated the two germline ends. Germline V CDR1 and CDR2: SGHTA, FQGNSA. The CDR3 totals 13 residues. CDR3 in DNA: TGTGCCAGCAGCTTACATCCAGGCACTGAAGCTTTCTTT. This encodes CASSLHPGTEAFF.

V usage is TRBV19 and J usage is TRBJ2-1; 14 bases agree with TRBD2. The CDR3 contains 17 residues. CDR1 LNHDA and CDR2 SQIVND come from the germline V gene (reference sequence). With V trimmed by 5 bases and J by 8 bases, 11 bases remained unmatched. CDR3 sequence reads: CASSPYGTSGSIHEQFF. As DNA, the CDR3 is TGTGCCAGTAGTCCCTATGGGACTAGCGGGAGTATCCATGAGCAGTTCTTC.

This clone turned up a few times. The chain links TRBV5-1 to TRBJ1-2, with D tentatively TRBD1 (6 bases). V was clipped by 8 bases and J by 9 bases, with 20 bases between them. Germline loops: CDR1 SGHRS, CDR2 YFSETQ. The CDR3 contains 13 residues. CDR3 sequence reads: CASQSGHLESYTF. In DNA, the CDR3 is TGCGCCAGTCAATCGGGACACCTTGAGAGCTACACCTTC. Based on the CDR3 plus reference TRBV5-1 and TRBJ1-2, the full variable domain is KAGVTQTPRYLIKTRGQQVTLSCSPISGHRSVSWYQQTPGQGLQFLFEYFSETQRNKGNFPGRFSGRQFSNSRSEMNVSTLELGDSALYLCASQSGHLESYTFGSGTRLTVV.

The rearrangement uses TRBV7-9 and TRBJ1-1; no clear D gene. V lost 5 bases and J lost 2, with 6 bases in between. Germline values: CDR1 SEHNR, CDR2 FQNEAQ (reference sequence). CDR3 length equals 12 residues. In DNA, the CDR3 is TGTGCCAGCAGCCCTTTTAACACTGAAGCTTTCTTT. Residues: CASSPFNTEAFF.

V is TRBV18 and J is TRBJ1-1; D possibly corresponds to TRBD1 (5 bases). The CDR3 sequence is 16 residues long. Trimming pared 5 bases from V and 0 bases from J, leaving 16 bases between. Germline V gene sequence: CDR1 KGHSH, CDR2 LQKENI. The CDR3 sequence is CASSSDKSGLNTEAFF. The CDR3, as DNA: TGTGCCAGCTCATCCGATAAGTCAGGGTTGAACACTGAAGCTTTCTTT.

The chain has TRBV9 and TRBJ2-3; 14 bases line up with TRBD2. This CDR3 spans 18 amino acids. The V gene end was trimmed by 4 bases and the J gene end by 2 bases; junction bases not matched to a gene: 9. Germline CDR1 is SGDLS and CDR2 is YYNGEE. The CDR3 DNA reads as TGTGCCAGCAGCCTCGGACTAGCGGGAGGCCCGAACACAGATACGCAGTATTTT. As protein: CASSLGLAGGPNTDTQYF.

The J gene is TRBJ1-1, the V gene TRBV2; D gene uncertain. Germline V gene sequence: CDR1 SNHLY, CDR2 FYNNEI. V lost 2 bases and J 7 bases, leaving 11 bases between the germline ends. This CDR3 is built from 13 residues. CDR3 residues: CASSELSSVEAFF. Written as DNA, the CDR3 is TGTGCCAGCAGTGAACTTTCGTCGGTTGAAGCTTTCTTT.

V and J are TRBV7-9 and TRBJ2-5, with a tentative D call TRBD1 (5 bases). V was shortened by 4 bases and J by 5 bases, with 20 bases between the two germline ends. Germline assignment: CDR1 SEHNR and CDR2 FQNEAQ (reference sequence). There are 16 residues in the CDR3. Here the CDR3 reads CASSSNGHPSRETQYF. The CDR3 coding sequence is TGTGCCAGCAGCTCGAATGGACACCCGTCCAGGGAGACCCAGTACTTC.

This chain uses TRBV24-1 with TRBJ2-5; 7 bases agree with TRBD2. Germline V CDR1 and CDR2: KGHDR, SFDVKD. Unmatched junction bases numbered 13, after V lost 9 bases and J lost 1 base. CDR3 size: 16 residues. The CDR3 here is CATSRGTWGGQETQYF. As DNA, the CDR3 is TGTGCCACCTCCCGTGGCACCTGGGGGGGCCAAGAGACCCAGTACTTC.

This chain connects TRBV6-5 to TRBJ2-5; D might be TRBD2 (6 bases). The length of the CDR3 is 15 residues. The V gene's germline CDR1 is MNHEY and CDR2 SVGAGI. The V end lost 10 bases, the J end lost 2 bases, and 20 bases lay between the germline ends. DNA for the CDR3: TGTGCCACCGCGAGGCCGGGGACTCGACAAGAGACCCAGTACTTC. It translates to CATARPGTRQETQYF.

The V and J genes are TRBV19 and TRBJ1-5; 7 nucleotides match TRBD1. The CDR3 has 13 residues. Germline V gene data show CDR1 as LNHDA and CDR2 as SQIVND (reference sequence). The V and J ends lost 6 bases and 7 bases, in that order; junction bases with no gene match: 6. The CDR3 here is CASRDRVGQPQHF. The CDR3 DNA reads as TGTGCCAGTAGAGACAGGGTCGGGCAGCCCCAGCATTTT.

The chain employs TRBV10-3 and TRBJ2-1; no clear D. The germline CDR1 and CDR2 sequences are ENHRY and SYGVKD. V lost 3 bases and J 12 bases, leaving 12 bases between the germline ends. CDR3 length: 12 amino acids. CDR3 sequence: CAISEFRSWQFF. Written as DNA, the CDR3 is TGTGCCATCAGTGAATTCAGATCCTGGCAGTTCTTC.

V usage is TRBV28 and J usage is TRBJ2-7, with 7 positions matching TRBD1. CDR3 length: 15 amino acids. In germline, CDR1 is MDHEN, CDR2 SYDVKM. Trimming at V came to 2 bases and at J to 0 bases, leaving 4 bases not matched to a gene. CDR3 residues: CASSLTGVSSYEQYF. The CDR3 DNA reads TGTGCCAGCAGTTTAACAGGGGTGAGCTCCTACGAGCAGTACTTC.

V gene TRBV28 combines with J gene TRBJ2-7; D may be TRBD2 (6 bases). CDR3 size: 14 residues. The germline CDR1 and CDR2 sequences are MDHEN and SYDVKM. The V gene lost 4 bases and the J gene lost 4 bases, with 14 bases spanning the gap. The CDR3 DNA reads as TGTGCCAGCAGTTCCCCCGGGGGTCGTTACGAGCAGTACTTC. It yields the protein CASSSPGGRYEQYF.

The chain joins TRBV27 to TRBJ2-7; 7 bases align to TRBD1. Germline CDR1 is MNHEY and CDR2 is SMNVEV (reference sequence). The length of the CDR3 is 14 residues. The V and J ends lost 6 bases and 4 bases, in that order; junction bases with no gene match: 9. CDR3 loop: CASRPLGTAYEQYF. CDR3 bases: TGTGCCAGCAGGCCGCTCGGGACAGCTTACGAGCAGTACTTC.